Following are 8 T cell receptor beta chains from one sample sequenced in a study of metastatic and nonmetastatic thyroid tumors. No treatment of any kind had been given to any patient before thyroid surgery. TCRdb reanalyzed the PCR reads via MiXCR. The sample comprises 30,000 to 35,000 clones, less than 20% of which are singletons, and 3% to 4% rests with the top ten. Source material: blood. All receptors derive from a female donor with papillary thyroid cancer or a benign thyroid nodule (not recorded which). Some clones in this sample may be carry-over from other donors' samples.

This clone was picked up many times. The chain employs TRBV6-6 and TRBJ2-1, with 12 nucleotides matching TRBD2. Germline lookup yields CDR1 MNHNY and CDR2 SVGAGI (reference sequence). The CDR3 covers 18 residues. Trimming removed 5 bases from V and 2 bases from J; junction bases left unmatched: 10. This CDR3 is CASSTGTSGPAAYNEQFF. The CDR3 DNA reads TGTGCCAGCAGTACCGGGACTAGCGGGCCAGCCGCCTACAATGAGCAGTTCTTC.

This clone was seen repeatedly, ten times or more. The gene calls are TRBV28 and TRBJ1-1; TRBD1 matches 7 bases. V gave up 6 bases and J gave up 0 bases; unmatched junction bases: 4. This CDR3 is built from 14 residues. CDR1 MDHEN and CDR2 SYDVKM come from the germline V gene. In DNA, the CDR3 is TGTGCCAGCAGATTACAGGGGATGAACACTGAAGCTTTCTTT. It translates to CASRLQGMNTEAFF.

This clone was counted ten times or more. A much larger clone lies one base from this, so it may be a read error. DNA for the CDR3: TGTGCCAGCGGCGCCTCTTGGGGGTATGGCTACACCTTC. It encodes CASGASWGYGYTF. The V gene is TRBV9, the J gene TRBJ1-2; perhaps TRBD1 as D (5 bases). Trimming stripped 7 bases from V and 5 bases from J, with 15 bases between. This CDR3 has 13 residues. Germline loops: CDR1 SGDLS, CDR2 YYNGEE.

This clone has a count of ten or more. The genes are TRBV6-1 and TRBJ1-5, with D uncertain. The CDR3 totals 14 residues. Germline V gene sequence: CDR1 MNHNS, CDR2 SASEGT. V was trimmed by 1 base and J by 4 bases, leaving 8 bases between them. The chain's CDR3 is CASSEGQENQPQHF. The DNA of the CDR3 is TGTGCCAGCAGTGAAGGGCAGGAGAATCAGCCCCAGCATTTT.

This clone showed up many times. The rearrangement links TRBV4-2 to TRBJ1-3, with D maybe TRBD1 (5 bases). The CDR3 has 18 amino acids. Germline CDR1 is LGHNA and CDR2 is YNFKEQ. V gave up 1 base and J gave up 0 bases, with 16 bases separating them. CDR3 residues: CASSQGPAGGSSGNTIYF. The CDR3 coding sequence is TGTGCCAGCAGCCAAGGCCCGGCGGGGGGGAGCTCTGGAAACACCATATATTTT.

The gene calls are TRBV19 and TRBJ2-7; tentatively, D is TRBD1 or TRBD2 (5 bases each). CDR1 LNHDA and CDR2 SQIVND come from the germline V gene (reference sequence). This CDR3 has 16 residues. Here the CDR3 reads CATDWDPIRLPYEQYF. DNA for the CDR3: TGTGCAACCGACTGGGACCCAATCAGATTACCCTACGAGCAGTACTTC.

Turning to this clone: At one end, the junction sequence differs from germline, possibly due to a read error. The chain combines TRBV6-1 with TRBJ1-6, with D possibly being TRBD1 (5 bases). From germline, CDR1 is MNHNS and CDR2 SASEGT. The CDR3 is 16 amino acids. DNA of the CDR3: TGTGCCAGCATCCTATGGGTTGGCGGGGGGGATTCACCCCTCCAATTT. Amino acids: CASILWVGGGDSPLQF.

This clone was observed at least ten times. The chain carries TRBV5-5 and TRBJ1-4, with D perhaps matching TRBD1 (5 bases). V shed 0 bases and J shed 2 bases, with 14 bases lying between them. Germline values: CDR1 SGHKS, CDR2 YYEKEE (reference sequence). CDR3 length: 17 amino acids. The CDR3 spells CASSLVGRERTNEKLFF. CDR3 bases: TGTGCCAGCAGCTTGGTCGGCAGGGAGAGGACTAATGAAAAACTGTTTTTT.